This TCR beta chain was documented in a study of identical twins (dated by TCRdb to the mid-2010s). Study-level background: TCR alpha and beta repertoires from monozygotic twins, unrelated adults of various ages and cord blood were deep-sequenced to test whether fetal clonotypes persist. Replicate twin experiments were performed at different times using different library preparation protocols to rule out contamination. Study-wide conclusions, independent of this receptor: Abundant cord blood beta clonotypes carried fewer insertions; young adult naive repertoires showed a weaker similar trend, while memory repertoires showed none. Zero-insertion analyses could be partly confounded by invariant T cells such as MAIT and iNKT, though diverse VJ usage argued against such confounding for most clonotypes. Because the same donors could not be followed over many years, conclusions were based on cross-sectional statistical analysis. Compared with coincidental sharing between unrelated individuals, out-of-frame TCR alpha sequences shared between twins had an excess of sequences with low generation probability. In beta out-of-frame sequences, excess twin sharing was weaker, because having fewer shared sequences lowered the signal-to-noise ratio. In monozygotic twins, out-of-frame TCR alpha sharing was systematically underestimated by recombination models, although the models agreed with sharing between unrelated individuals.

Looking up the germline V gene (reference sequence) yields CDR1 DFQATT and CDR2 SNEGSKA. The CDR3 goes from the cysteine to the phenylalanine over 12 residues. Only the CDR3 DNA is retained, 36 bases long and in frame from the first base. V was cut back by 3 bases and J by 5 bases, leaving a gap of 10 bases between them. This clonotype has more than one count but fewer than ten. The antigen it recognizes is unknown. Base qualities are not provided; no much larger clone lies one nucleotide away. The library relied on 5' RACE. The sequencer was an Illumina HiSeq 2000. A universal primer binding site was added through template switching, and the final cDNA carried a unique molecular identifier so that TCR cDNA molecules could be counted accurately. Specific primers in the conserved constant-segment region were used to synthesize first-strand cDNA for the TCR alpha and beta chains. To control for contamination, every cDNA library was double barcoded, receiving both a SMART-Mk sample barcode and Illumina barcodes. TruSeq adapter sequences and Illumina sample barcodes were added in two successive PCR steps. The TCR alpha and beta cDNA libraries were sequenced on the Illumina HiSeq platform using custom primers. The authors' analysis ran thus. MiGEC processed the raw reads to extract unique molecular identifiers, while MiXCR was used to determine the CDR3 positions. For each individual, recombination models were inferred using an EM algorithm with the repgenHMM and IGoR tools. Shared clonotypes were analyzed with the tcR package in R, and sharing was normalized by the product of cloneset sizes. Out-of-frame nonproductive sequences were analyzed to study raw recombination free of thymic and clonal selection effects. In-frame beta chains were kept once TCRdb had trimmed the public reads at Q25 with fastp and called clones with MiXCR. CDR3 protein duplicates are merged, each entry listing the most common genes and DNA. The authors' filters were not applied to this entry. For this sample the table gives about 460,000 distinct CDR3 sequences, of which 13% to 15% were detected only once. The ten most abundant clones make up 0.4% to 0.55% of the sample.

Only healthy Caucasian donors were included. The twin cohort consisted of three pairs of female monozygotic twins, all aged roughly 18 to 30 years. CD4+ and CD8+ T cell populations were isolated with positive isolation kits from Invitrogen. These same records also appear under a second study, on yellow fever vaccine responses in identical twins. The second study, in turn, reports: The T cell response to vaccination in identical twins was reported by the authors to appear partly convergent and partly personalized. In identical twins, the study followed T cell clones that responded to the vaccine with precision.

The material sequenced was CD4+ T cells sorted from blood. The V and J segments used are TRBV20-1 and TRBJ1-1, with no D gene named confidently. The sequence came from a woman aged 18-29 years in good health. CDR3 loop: CSASGMGTEAFF. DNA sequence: TGCAGTGCTAGTGGTATGGGAACTGAAGCTTTCTTT.